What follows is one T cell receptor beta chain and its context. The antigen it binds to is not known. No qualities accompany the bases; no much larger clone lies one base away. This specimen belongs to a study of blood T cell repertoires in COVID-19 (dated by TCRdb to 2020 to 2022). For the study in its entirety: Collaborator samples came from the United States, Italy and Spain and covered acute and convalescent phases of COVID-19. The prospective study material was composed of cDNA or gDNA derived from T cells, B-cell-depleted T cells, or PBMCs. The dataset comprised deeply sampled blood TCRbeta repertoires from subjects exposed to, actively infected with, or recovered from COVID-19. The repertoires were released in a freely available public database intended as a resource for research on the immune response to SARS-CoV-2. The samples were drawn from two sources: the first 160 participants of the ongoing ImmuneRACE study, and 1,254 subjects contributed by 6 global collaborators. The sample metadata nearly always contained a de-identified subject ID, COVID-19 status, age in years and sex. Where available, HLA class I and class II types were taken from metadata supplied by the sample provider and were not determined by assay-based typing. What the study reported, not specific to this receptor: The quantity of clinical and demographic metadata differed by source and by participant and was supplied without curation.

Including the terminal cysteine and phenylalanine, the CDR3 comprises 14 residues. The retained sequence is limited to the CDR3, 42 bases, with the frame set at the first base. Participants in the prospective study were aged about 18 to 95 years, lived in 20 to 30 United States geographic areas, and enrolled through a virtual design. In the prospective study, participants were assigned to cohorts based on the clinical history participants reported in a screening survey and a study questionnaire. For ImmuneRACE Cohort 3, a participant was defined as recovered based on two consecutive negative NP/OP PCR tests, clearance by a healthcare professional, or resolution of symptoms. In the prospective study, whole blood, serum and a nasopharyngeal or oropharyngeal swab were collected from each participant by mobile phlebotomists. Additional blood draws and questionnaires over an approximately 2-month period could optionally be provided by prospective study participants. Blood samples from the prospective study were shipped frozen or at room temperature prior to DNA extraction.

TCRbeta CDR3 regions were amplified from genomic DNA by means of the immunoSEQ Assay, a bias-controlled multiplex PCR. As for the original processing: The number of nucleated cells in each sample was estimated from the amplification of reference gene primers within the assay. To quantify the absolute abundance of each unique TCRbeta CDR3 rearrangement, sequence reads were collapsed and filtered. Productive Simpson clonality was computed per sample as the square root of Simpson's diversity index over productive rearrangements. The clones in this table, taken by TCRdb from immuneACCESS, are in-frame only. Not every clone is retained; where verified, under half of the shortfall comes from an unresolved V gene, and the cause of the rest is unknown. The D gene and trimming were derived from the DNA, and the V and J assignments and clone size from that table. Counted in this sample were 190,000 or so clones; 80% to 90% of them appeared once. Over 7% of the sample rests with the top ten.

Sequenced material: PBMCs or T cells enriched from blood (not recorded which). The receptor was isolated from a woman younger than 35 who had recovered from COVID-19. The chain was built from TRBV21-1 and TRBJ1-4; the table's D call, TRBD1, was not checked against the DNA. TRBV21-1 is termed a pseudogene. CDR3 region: CASSKGTGSEKLFF. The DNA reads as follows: TGTGCCAGCAGCAAAGGCACAGGGAGTGAAAAACTGTTTTTT.